The 28 T cell receptor beta chains in this list originate from one sample, sequenced in a study of CD8 T cells in Susac syndrome. The authors reverse transcribed roughly 0.5 to 1 ug RNA with random hexamers. TCRdb called the immunoSEQ multiplex PCR reads again in MiXCR, with one record for every CDR3 protein. The table records approximately 200,000 distinct CDR3 sequences, over 90% of them present only once. Sequenced input: CD4+ T cells from PBMCs. These receptor sequences come from a human donor with multiple sclerosis.

The rearrangement links TRBV29-1 to TRBJ2-7; D is possibly TRBD2 (5 bases). From germline, CDR1 is SQVTM and CDR2 ANQGSEA. The V and J ends lost 6 bases and 6 bases respectively, with 15 bases between them. The CDR3 is 12 residues long. CDR3 in amino acids: CSVGVGRVEQYF. The CDR3 DNA is TGCAGCGTCGGGGTAGGCCGGGTCGAGCAGTACTTC.

V usage is TRBV11-2 and J usage is TRBJ2-1; TRBD2 matches 7 bases. This CDR3 region has 15 residues. Unmatched junction bases numbered 12, after V lost 1 base and J lost 12 bases. Germline CDR1 is SGHAT and CDR2 is FQNNGV. CDR3 sequence (DNA): TGTGCCAGCAGCTTAGGGGATAGCGGGCCCCGGGGGCAGTTCTTC. It is translated as CASSLGDSGPRGQFF.

In DNA form, the CDR3 reads TGTGCCAGCAGCCGCTATACTAGCGGGAGCTTGAATGAGCAGTTCTTC. It codes for CASSRYTSGSLNEQFF. J is TRBJ2-1 and V is TRBV3-1; 11 bases align to TRBD2. Germline V gene data show CDR1 as LGHDT and CDR2 as YNNKEL (reference sequence). The CDR3 runs to 16 residues. V gave up 4 bases and J gave up 7 bases; unmatched junction bases: 9.

The rearrangement links TRBV27 to TRBJ2-7; 7 nucleotides match TRBD2. Germline V gives CDR1 MNHEY, CDR2 SMNVEV (reference sequence). V lost 6 bases and J lost 0; bases outside the gene matches: 8. The CDR3 is 15 residues long. The DNA for the CDR3 is TGTGCCAGCAGCCTTCTCAGCGGGAACTCCTACGAGCAGTACTTC. Translation gives CASSLLSGNSYEQYF.

The chain combines TRBV20-1 with TRBJ2-3; D possibly uses TRBD1 or TRBD2 (6 bases each). CDR1 is DFQATT, CDR2 SNEGSKA, per germline (reference sequence). The length of the CDR3 is 12 residues. The V and J ends lost 5 bases and 4 bases respectively, with 10 bases between them. The DNA for the CDR3 is TGCAGTGCTTACCGGGGGCCAGATACGCAGTATTTT. Encoded protein: CSAYRGPDTQYF.

J is TRBJ2-5 and V is TRBV5-4; D gene uncertain. V lost 2 bases to trimming and J lost 9 bases, with 17 bases between them. The CDR3 consists of 14 residues. The germline gives CDR1 SGHNT, CDR2 YYREEE (reference sequence). In DNA, the CDR3 is TGTGCCAGCAGCTTCTCTAGTGGGCTTGTGGCCCAGTACTTC. Protein product: CASSFSSGLVAQYF.

The chain links TRBV18 to TRBJ1-1; D gene uncertain. With 4 bases removed from V and 7 bases from J, the gap between germline ends came to 10 bases. From germline, CDR1 is KGHSH and CDR2 LQKENI. The CDR3 contains 12 residues. The CDR3 DNA follows: TGTGCCAGCTCACATCCCAGGAATGAAGCTTTCTTT. It encodes CASSHPRNEAFF.

The gene calls are TRBV29-1 and TRBJ2-5, with TRBD1 as a possible D gene (6 bases). This CDR3 region has 14 residues. Per the germline V gene, CDR1 is SQVTM and CDR2 is ANQGSEA. Trimming left V 3 bases short and J 7 bases short, with 18 bases between. The CDR3 loop reads CSVDAGAVVLTQYF. CDR3 DNA sequence: TGCAGCGTTGACGCAGGGGCGGTAGTGTTGACCCAGTACTTC.

The CDR3 protein is CAWATSNEQFF. In DNA form, the CDR3 reads TGTGCCTGGGCAACTAGCAATGAGCAGTTCTTC. The chain joins TRBV30 to TRBJ2-1; tentatively, D is TRBD2 (5 bases). The CDR3 totals 11 residues. Germline V gives CDR1 GTSNPN, CDR2 SVGIG (reference sequence). Trimming took off 5 bases at V and 6 bases at J, with 8 bases between the two ends.

The rearrangement links TRBV27 to TRBJ1-6, with D tentatively TRBD1 (6 bases). Germline V gene lookup returns CDR1 MNHEY and CDR2 SMNVEV (reference sequence). The germline V and J ends were trimmed by 6 bases and 6 bases, with 15 bases remaining between them. The CDR3 consists of 15 residues. DNA of the CDR3: TGTGCCAGCAGGGGGACGGGACATCTTAATTCACCCCTCCACTTT. Its translation is CASRGTGHLNSPLHF.

The genes are TRBV30 and TRBJ2-1; possible D gene TRBD2, 7 bases. The germline V gene has CDR1 GTSNPN and CDR2 SVGIG (reference sequence). The CDR3 is 16 residues long. Trimming removed 0 bases from V and 2 bases from J, with 14 bases in between. For the CDR3, the DNA is TGTGCCTGGAGTGTACTTTTGCGGGGGCCCTACAATGAGCAGTTCTTC. Translating gives CAWSVLLRGPYNEQFF.

CDR3 residues: CASSPLDGNTEAFF. For the CDR3, the DNA is TGTGCCAGCTCACCCCTGGATGGGAACACTGAAGCTTTCTTT. This chain connects TRBV18 to TRBJ1-1, with D unresolved. Per the germline V gene, CDR1 is KGHSH and CDR2 is LQKENI. Trimming pared 3 bases from V and 1 base from J, leaving 9 bases between. The CDR3 runs to 14 residues.

The chain is built from TRBV20-1 and TRBJ2-1; D gene uncertain. The V end lost 3 bases, the J end lost 6 bases, and 6 bases lay between the germline ends. This CDR3 comprises 11 residues. CDR1 is DFQATT and CDR2 is SNEGSKA in the germline V gene (reference sequence). CDR3 coding DNA: TGCAGTGCTAGCTATTCCAATGAGCAGTTCTTC. Encoded protein: CSASYSNEQFF.

This chain connects TRBV20-1 to TRBJ2-3; TRBD2 agrees at 7 bases. The trim removed 2 bases at V and 2 bases at J, leaving 7 bases unmatched. The V gene's germline CDR1 is DFQATT and CDR2 SNEGSKA (reference sequence). This CDR3 is built from 15 residues. CDR3: CSARWASGYTDTQYF. Here the CDR3 DNA reads TGCAGTGCTAGATGGGCTAGCGGATACACAGATACGCAGTATTTT.

CDR3 amino acids: CASSPPRRHNEQFF. CDR3 bases: TGTGCCAGCAGCCCCCCGCGGCGCCACAATGAGCAGTTCTTC. The J gene is TRBJ2-1, the V gene TRBV7-3, with D unresolved. Germline V lookup: CDR1 SGHTA, CDR2 FQGTGA. The CDR3 is 14 residues long. With 5 bases removed from V and 5 bases from J, the gap between germline ends came to 13 bases.

The chain combines TRBV7-2 with TRBJ1-2, with D possibly being TRBD1 (6 bases). The CDR3 has 14 residues. Germline assignment: CDR1 SGHTA and CDR2 FQGNSA. V was pared by 5 bases and J by 5 bases, with 15 bases between. This CDR3 reads CASSRDIGPYGYTF. The DNA of the CDR3 is TGTGCCAGCAGCAGGGACATTGGGCCGTATGGCTACACCTTC.

V usage is TRBV20-1 and J usage is TRBJ2-1; D tentatively reads TRBD1 or TRBD2 (5 bases each). CDR3 length equals 15 residues. V was cut by 5 bases and J by 3 bases, with 17 bases left in between. In germline, CDR1 is DFQATT, CDR2 SNEGSKA (reference sequence). CDR3 amino acids: CSASRDPGIYNEQFF. The CDR3 coding sequence is TGCAGTGCTTCCCGGGACCCCGGAATCTACAATGAGCAGTTCTTC.

The V and J genes are TRBV12-3 or TRBV12-4 and TRBJ1-5, with D perhaps matching TRBD1 (5 bases). The CDR3 length is 13 residues. Trimming removed 9 bases from V and 0 bases from J, with 9 bases in between. The CDR3 sequence is CASQGNSNQPQHF. The CDR3 DNA is TGTGCCAGTCAGGGAAATAGCAATCAGCCCCAGCATTTT.

The chain's CDR3 is CASRGQGTDEQYF. CDR3 in DNA: TGTGCCAGCAGAGGACAGGGGACGGACGAGCAGTACTTC. V usage is TRBV25-1 and J usage is TRBJ2-7; 9 bases match TRBD1. This CDR3 comprises 13 residues. Germline CDR1 MGHDK, CDR2 SYGVNS. V lost 6 bases to trimming and J lost 5 bases; unmatched junction nucleotides: 5.

The chain has TRBV3-1 and TRBJ2-7; TRBD1 matches at 7 bases. Per the germline V gene, CDR1 is LGHDT and CDR2 is YNNKEL (reference sequence). The CDR3 is 14 amino acids. The V segment lost 6 bases and the J segment 3 bases; nucleotides outside the gene matches: 8. Here the CDR3 DNA reads TGTGCCAGCAGTCTCGGGACAGTCCTCTACGAGCAGTACTTC. This encodes CASSLGTVLYEQYF.

The chain links TRBV30 to TRBJ2-7; TRBD2 aligns across 7 bases. V trimming: 3 bases; J trimming: 4 bases; junction bases outside the gene matches: 6. Per the germline V gene, CDR1 is GTSNPN and CDR2 is SVGIG (reference sequence). CDR3 length: 13 amino acids. The CDR3 bases are TGTGCCTGGAGATCGACTAGCCCTTACGAGCAGTACTTC. Protein: CAWRSTSPYEQYF.

This chain uses TRBV7-3 with TRBJ2-5, with 10 bases that match TRBD2. The V gene's germline CDR1 is SGHTA and CDR2 FQGTGA. Germline trimming cut 5 bases from V and 5 bases from J; bases unmatched to any gene: 8. The CDR3 extends over 15 amino acids. The CDR3 nucleotides are TGTGCCAGCAGCCTAGCGGGAGCTAACGGGGAGACCCAGTACTTC. This translates into CASSLAGANGETQYF.

This clonotype was counted a few times. The gene calls are TRBV24-1 and TRBJ2-7, with unresolved D. The V gene lost 0 bases and the J gene lost 5 bases, with 1 base spanning the gap. The CDR3 has 11 residues. The germline V gene encodes CDR1 KGHDR and CDR2 SFDVKD. This CDR3 reads CATSDLDEQYF. The CDR3 DNA follows: TGTGCCACCAGTGATTTGGACGAGCAGTACTTC.

V gene TRBV7-2 combines with J gene TRBJ1-4, with D unclear. Germline CDR1 and CDR2: SGHTA and FQGNSA. This CDR3 contains 15 residues. Trimming removed 5 bases from V and 0 bases from J, with 10 bases in between. CDR3 amino acids: CASSPQLATNEKLFF. The DNA of the CDR3 is TGTGCCAGCAGCCCCCAGCTTGCAACTAATGAAAAACTGTTTTTT.

V usage is TRBV5-4 and J usage is TRBJ2-5, with D tentatively TRBD1 (7 bases). Germline loops: CDR1 SGHNT, CDR2 YYREEE (reference sequence). The CDR3 length is 17 residues. V lost 9 bases and J 0 bases, leaving 24 bases between the germline ends. CDR3 sequence reads: CATELGARGEYQETQYF. In DNA, the CDR3 is TGTGCCACCGAGCTGGGGGCCAGGGGGGAGTACCAAGAGACCCAGTACTTC.

This chain's CDR3 is CASSVLGTKYNEQFF. CDR3 in DNA: TGTGCCAGCAGTGTTCTCGGGACAAAATACAATGAGCAGTTCTTC. The gene calls are TRBV25-1 and TRBJ2-1, with D possibly being TRBD1 (6 bases). The CDR3 sequence is 15 residues long. Trimming left V 4 bases short and J 4 bases short, with 14 bases between. Germline V gene lookup returns CDR1 MGHDK and CDR2 SYGVNS.

This clonotype was observed a handful of times. The gene calls are TRBV5-1 and TRBJ2-7; 11 bases align to TRBD1. Germline V lookup: CDR1 SGHRS, CDR2 YFSETQ. The CDR3 is 14 residues long. Trimming at V came to 4 bases and at J to 2 bases, leaving 2 bases not matched to a gene. The chain's CDR3 is CASSRGQGAYEQYF. DNA of the CDR3: TGCGCCAGCAGCCGGGGACAGGGGGCCTACGAGCAGTACTTC.

This chain uses TRBV7-8 with TRBJ2-1; the D gene is possibly TRBD1 (6 bases). There are 13 residues in the CDR3. The germline V gene encodes CDR1 SGHVS and CDR2 FQNEAQ. Trimming took off 3 bases at V and 10 bases at J, with 13 bases between the two ends. CDR3: CASSFSGAWEQFF. The CDR3 nucleotides are TGTGCCAGCAGCTTTTCAGGGGCCTGGGAGCAGTTCTTC.